The T cell receptor beta chain under discussion was sequenced for a study of cytomegalovirus exposure and HLA in healthy donors (dated 2017 in TCRdb). Background on the whole study: An earlier analysis of 587 of the donors reported approximately 290 Gb of sequence data and roughly 100 million unique TCR beta sequences from around 200 million T cells. In addition to the first cohort of approximately 670 subjects, a separate validation cohort of 130 or so different subjects was used. In the later analysis, no new phenotypic data were used to find candidate immune exposures; instead, reliance was placed on TCR beta sequences and their occurrence across donors. About 280 gigabases of sequencing data and 91 million or so unique TCR sequences made up an early release that covered 500 to 650 HLA-typed donors. HLA typing included class I and class II loci at four-digit resolution. Every repertoire in the discovery cohort had been generated on one and the same sequencing platform. On average, roughly 240,000 unique TCR beta nucleotide sequences were sequenced per donor among a few hundred genotyped donors of the cohort, with roughly 18% of those sequences being non-productive. The study aimed to test whether cataloging public T cell receptors could reveal signatures of past pathogen exposure. Donor age, sex, ethnicity and CMV serostatus were compiled together with the repertoire data. A later analysis re-examined previously published TCR beta repertoires from just over 650 donors and added high-resolution HLA genotyping to investigate patterns of TCR occurrence. To predict cytomegalovirus infection status, the study brought together high-throughput TCR immunosequencing, statistical association of individual TCRs with disease status, and machine learning. Typing coverage differed by locus: A, B, C, DRB1 and DQB1 were typed in about 620-640 donors, DQA1 in about 560, DPA1 in 600 to 610, and DPB1 in 450 to 480. The study used immunosequencing to profile the T cell repertoires of approximately 650 subjects and linked those repertoires to cytomegalovirus serostatus. An earlier analysis of approximately 500 of the donors applied high-throughput TCR beta sequencing to assess whether each TCR beta V gene segment acted as functional or pseudogenic. The genetic ancestry cluster associated with self-reported Caucasian donors included 81% of the 350 to 500 genotyped donors. Four to six DR-DQ haplotypes were handled as single units for association and clustering, since linkage in the cohort was strong. Genome-wide SNP genotypes for about 65% of the roughly 670 donors were used in a later genetic analysis, which treated that subset as a discovery cohort.

General study outcomes and caveats: In a later genetic analysis, a missense DCLRE1C variant was associated with V-gene and J-gene trimming of TCR beta chains, and the association was replicated in an independent cohort. Specific HLA alleles were associated with some 15,000 TCR beta sequences at a false discovery rate of 0.05 in a later analysis. The authors suggested that the approach could potentially be extended to other disease states and immunological phenotypes. Assigning TCR associations to individual alleles was difficult when HLA alleles, especially DR and DQ, strongly co-occurred. In both the original and validation cohorts, the classifier was reported to diagnose cytomegalovirus status with high specificity and sensitivity. In this cohort, only TCR beta chains were sequenced, and detectable features were limited by the absence of alpha or paired-chain data. A further reported finding was that TCR beta sequences accurately predicted the HLA-A and HLA-B alleles for most subjects in the first cohort. Compared with equally common non-associated chains, HLA-associated TCR beta chains in a later analysis were more clonally expanded and had lower generation probabilities. According to a later analysis, most CMV-associated TCR beta chains appeared to be HLA-restricted, and the HLA associations seemed to be driven largely by CMV exposure. The 87-base-pair reads could not distinguish some IMGT-functional V segments, including TRBV6-2 and TRBV6-3, so those segments were excluded. Across donors, most TCR sequences were observed very rarely, whereas some public TCRs were present in many individuals. A few of the identified cytomegalovirus-associated TCR beta chains were confirmed in vitro to be specific for cytomegalovirus antigens. According to a later genetic analysis, donors in an Asian-associated ancestry cluster had fewer N-insertions in productive TCRs than the approximately 650-donor mean. In the study, some 160 TCR beta chains were listed as associated with cytomegalovirus. Roughly uniform sequencing depth across donors was assumed in presence/absence analyses, although this assumption may not hold. Because counts were too low, roughly 16 rarely observed V segments, including chromosome 9 orphons, were excluded from the earlier analysis of several hundred of the donors. A cluster of highly shared sequence variants was judged likely to be a technical artifact of the sequencing pipeline. Correlated functional status among segregating V segments might reflect linkage disequilibrium, but an unknown experimental factor could not be ruled out. In a later analysis, the rate of TCR association differed among HLA loci, with DRB1 alleles having the most associated TCRs and HLA-C alleles having the fewest. In an earlier analysis of some 500 of the donors, most TCR beta V segments were observed in productive rearrangements about 87% or about 30% of the time, broadly matching IMGT annotations. Because some donors lacked HLA typing at each locus, the association tests relied only on the typed subset. Immune exposure information for the cohort was limited to CMV serostatus. A later analysis reported that several top co-occurrence clusters appeared linked to parvovirus B19, influenza, CMV and Epstein-Barr virus.

In total, roughly 670 healthy bone marrow donors made up the cohort. At the time of sampling, every cohort member was nominally healthy, though immune exposures that went unrecorded were likely present. The donor tested CMV seronegative and was one of the 352 seronegative cohort members. Each donor provided a peripheral blood sample, and peripheral blood mononuclear cells were used for TCR beta sequencing. Genomic DNA was extracted from the blood cell samples with the Qiagen DNeasy Blood Extraction Kit. Library method: the immunoSEQ multiplex PCR assay. For the multiplex PCR, a mixture combining 60 forward primers for TCR Vbeta segments and 13 reverse primers for TCR Jbeta segments was used. A multiplex PCR assay on genomic DNA amplified the CDR3 region of rearranged TCR beta genes. On the Illumina HiSeq System, the amplified TCR beta libraries were sequenced as 87-base-pair reads. Per the original workflow: A later analysis counted about 80 million unique TCR beta chains across the 500 to 850 repertoires, and 9 million to 14 million of these chains were shared by at least two donors. A nearest-neighbor algorithm error-corrected the raw reads and collapsed the reads into unique sequences, merging closely related sequences to remove PCR and sequencing errors. CDR3 sequences were aligned to IMGT reference sequences to assign V, D and J gene segments. For a sequence to be retained, a match of at least six nucleotides to both a V gene segment and a J gene segment was required. Rearrangements were classified as productive when the CDR3 lacked stop codons and remained in frame with V and J, and all other rearrangements were classified as non-productive. CDR3 was defined according to IMGT convention as the region running from the second conserved V-encoded cysteine to the conserved J-encoded phenylalanine. In an earlier analysis of just under 600 of the donors, sequences lacking an unambiguous match to a single V gene segment were excluded. An earlier analysis of under 750 of the donors called V segments functional above 56.7% productive rearrangements and segregating when the between-donor standard deviation exceeded 5%. To diagnose cytomegalovirus status from the catalog of TCR beta chain sequences, a statistical classification framework was built. V and J gene assignment, in a later analysis, came from comparing TCR nucleotide sequences with IMGT/GENE-DB human TR gene sequences. In a later analysis, CDR3 sequences and most-parsimonious VDJ recombination scenarios were assigned using the TCRdist pipeline. A later analysis defined each TCR beta chain by its CDR3 amino acid sequence plus V-gene family, and excluded reads lacking a unique V-gene family. A later analysis removed several hundred highly shared, low-generation-probability nucleotide sequences to deal with suspected cross-contamination and a sequencing artifact. In a later analysis, a clonal expansion index was calculated for each public chain from normalized within-repertoire ranks of inferred template counts. In a later analysis, generation probabilities were computed with a VDJ recombination model fitted to out-of-frame rearrangements, and the resulting probabilities were checked against IGoR. Hypergeometric tests were used in a later analysis to score TCR-TCR, TCR-HLA and TCR-CMV co-occurrence, with a repertoire-size bias correction applied to the TCR pairs. A later analysis estimated false discovery rates by permuting HLA or CMV assignments 20 times. In a later analysis, co-occurring TCRs were grouped using DBSCAN, with TCRdist sequence similarity added in when clustering inside HLA-allele-positive subsets. For co-occurrence clustering, repertoires with fewer than 30,000 or more than 120,000 public chains were excluded, along with five repertoires with anomalous nucleotide sharing. In TCRdb, the immuneACCESS table is reduced to in-frame sequences with V and J assigned. These tables do not hold every clone; where another copy was compared, an unresolved V gene accounts for under half, and the others remain unexplained. V and J calls plus clone size are reproduced from that table; the DNA served to infer D and trimming. Across this sample there are 20,000 or so clones, with over 75% seen only once. Of the sample, 7% to 9% falls within the top ten clones.

The table lists this clone with a few counts. Its binding antigen is unknown. No qualities accompany the bases; no much larger clone lies one base away. CDR1 is given as LNHDA and CDR2 as SQIVND, both from the germline V gene (reference sequence). Relative to germline, V is missing 4 bases and J is missing 8 bases, with 11 bases of the junction outside any gene match. Its CDR3 holds 15 amino acids, cysteine through phenylalanine. Only the CDR3 DNA is retained, 45 bases long and in frame from the first base. The origin of this receptor is a man between 60 and 75 years old in good health and CMV-seronegative. The sequencing sample was made of PBMCs. The chain joins TRBV19 to TRBJ1-2; 9 of the junction bases match TRBD1. The CDR3 protein sequence reads: CASSNPYRGRRGYTF. The DNA reads as follows: TGTGCCAGTAGTAACCCGTACAGGGGGCGTCGAGGCTACACCTTC.